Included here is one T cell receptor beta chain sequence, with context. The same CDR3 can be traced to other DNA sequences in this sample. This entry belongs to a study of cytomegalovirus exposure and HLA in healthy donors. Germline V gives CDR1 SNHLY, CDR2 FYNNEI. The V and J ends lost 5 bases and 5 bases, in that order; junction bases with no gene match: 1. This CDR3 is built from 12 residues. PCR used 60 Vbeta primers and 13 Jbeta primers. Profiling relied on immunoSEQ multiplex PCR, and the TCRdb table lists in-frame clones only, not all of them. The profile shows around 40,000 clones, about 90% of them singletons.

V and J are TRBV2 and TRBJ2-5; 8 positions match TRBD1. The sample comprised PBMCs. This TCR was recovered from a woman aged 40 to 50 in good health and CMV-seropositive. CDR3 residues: CASSYRGETQYF. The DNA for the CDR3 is TGTGCCAGCAGTTACAGGGGGGAGACCCAGTACTTC.